The 13 T cell receptor beta chains below all came from one sample that was sequenced in a study of patients and donors after allogeneic stem cell transplantation (TCRdb year 2020). The library was generated by RT-PCR. Reads for this sample came from a NextSeq 550. The public reads were run again by TCRdb, first through fastp at Q25 and then through MiXCR, and only productive beta chains were kept. Each entry is one CDR3 protein sequence, shown with its most common DNA and genes. The sample includes roughly 26,000 distinct CDR3 sequences, with 7% to 8.5% observed a single time. The top ten constitute around 50% of the sample. Sequencing was performed on blood, either unsorted or a sorted T cell fraction (not recorded which). These receptors were obtained from a human donor who was either an allogeneic HSCT recipient or a stem cell or donor lymphocyte infusion donor (not recorded which). It is not recorded whose cells these are; they may come from a transplant donor.

This clonotype showed up many times. This rearrangement joins TRBV18 to TRBJ2-5; perhaps TRBD1 as D (5 bases). CDR3 length equals 16 residues. Germline V gene lookup returns CDR1 KGHSH and CDR2 LQKENI. Trimming cost V 2 bases and J 5 bases, with 18 bases left between them. The CDR3 coding sequence is TGTGCCAGCTCACCAGTTGTTAGACAGCTTGAGGAGACCCAGTACTTC. The encoded protein is CASSPVVRQLEETQYF.

Many counts were recorded for this clonotype. This sequence joins TRBV2 and TRBJ2-3; D remains unclear. Germline lookup yields CDR1 SNHLY and CDR2 FYNNEI. The CDR3 totals 14 residues. V was trimmed by 4 bases and J by 2 bases, leaving 10 bases between them. This CDR3 is CASSALLDTDTQYF. The CDR3 DNA is TGTGCCAGCAGTGCGCTCCTGGACACAGATACGCAGTATTTT.

This clonotype was detected ten times or more. The chain has TRBV12-5 and TRBJ1-6, with D possibly being TRBD1 (5 bases). The V end lost 5 bases, the J end lost 0 bases, and 17 bases lay between the germline ends. Germline assignment: CDR1 LGHNT and CDR2 FRNRAP. The length of the CDR3 is 18 residues. As DNA, the CDR3 is TGTGCTAGTGGTATGTCCGCGGGGCTGCGCTCCTATAATTCACCCCTCCACTTT. Translating it yields CASGMSAGLRSYNSPLHF.

In this sample, this clonotype turned up many times. The CDR3 loop is CASSDRGQIDTQYF. CDR3 coding DNA: TGTGCCAGCAGCGACAGGGGGCAAATAGATACGCAGTATTTT. The V and J genes are TRBV9 and TRBJ2-3; 9 bases are shared with TRBD1. The CDR3 length is 14 residues. CDR1 and CDR2 (germline): SGDLS, YYNGEE. V lost 3 bases to trimming and J lost 5 bases; unmatched junction nucleotides: 4.

The chain links TRBV21-1 to TRBJ2-7. TRBV21-1 counts as a pseudogene. This CDR3 comprises 14 residues. CDR3 sequence reads: CASSKGLGSYEQYF. The CDR3 DNA is TGTGCCAGCAGCAAAGGGTTGGGCTCCTACGAGCAGTACTTC.

The chain is built from TRBV3-1 and TRBJ2-1; 9 positions match TRBD2. V lost 0 bases to trimming and J lost 5 bases; unmatched junction nucleotides: 5. Germline CDR1 LGHDT, CDR2 YNNKEL (reference sequence). The CDR3 contains 16 residues. The CDR3 bases are TGTGCCAGCAGCCAAGATCCAGCGGGGGGTCACAATGAGCAGTTCTTC. Residues: CASSQDPAGGHNEQFF.

The chain recombines TRBV18 with TRBJ1-1, with a possible D match to TRBD1 (6 bases). The CDR3 has 14 residues. V was trimmed by 2 bases and J by 3 bases, leaving 10 bases between them. The germline V gene has CDR1 KGHSH and CDR2 LQKENI. CDR3 DNA sequence: TGTGCCAGCTCACCAAGAGGGGGAGACACTGAAGCTTTCTTT. Translation gives CASSPRGGDTEAFF.

This clonotype was detected many times. The chain has TRBV6-5 and TRBJ2-5; D perhaps matches TRBD1 (5 bases). Germline loops: CDR1 MNHEY, CDR2 SVGAGI. This CDR3 comprises 14 residues. V was shortened by 4 bases and J by 1 base, with 10 bases between the two germline ends. The CDR3 is CASSFTGFQETQYF. In DNA form, the CDR3 reads TGTGCCAGCAGTTTTACAGGTTTCCAAGAGACCCAGTACTTC.

This clonotype was detected only a few times. The rearrangement uses TRBV5-1 and TRBJ2-3; 9 nucleotides agree with TRBD1. Per germline, CDR1 SGHRS and CDR2 YFSETQ. With V trimmed by 3 bases and J by 3 bases, 2 bases remained unmatched. The CDR3 length is 14 residues. CDR3 amino acids: CASSSGQGTDTQYF. The CDR3 DNA follows: TGCGCCAGCAGCTCGGGACAGGGAACAGATACGCAGTATTTT.

This clonotype was observed a few times. V gene TRBV27 combines with J gene TRBJ2-3, with 11 bases fitting TRBD1. Trimming cost V 8 bases and J 1 base; bases outside gene matches: 14. Germline CDR1 and CDR2: MNHEY and SMNVEV (reference sequence). CDR3 length: 18 amino acids. This chain's CDR3 is CASLKGQGAVSGTDTQYF. CDR3 DNA: TGTGCCAGCCTGAAAGGACAGGGGGCCGTTAGTGGCACAGATACGCAGTATTTT.

Ten or more counts support this clonotype. The rearrangement links TRBV7-9 to TRBJ1-2; no reliable D call. The CDR3 loop spans 14 amino acids. Germline lookup yields CDR1 SEHNR and CDR2 FQNEAQ (reference sequence). V lost 0 bases and J 4 bases, leaving 9 bases between the germline ends. The CDR3 nucleotides are TGTGCCAGCAGCTTAGCGCATAGAGTCTATGGCTACACCTTC. This codes for CASSLAHRVYGYTF.

This clonotype turned up a few times. The V and J genes are TRBV5-6 and TRBJ2-7; possible D gene TRBD2, 6 bases. This CDR3 is 14 amino acids long. Germline values: CDR1 SGHDT, CDR2 YYEEEE. Trimming cost V 2 bases and J 3 bases, with 12 bases left between them. The CDR3 loop is CASSLPGELYEQYF. CDR3 bases: TGTGCCAGCAGCTTACCGGGAGAACTCTACGAGCAGTACTTC.

This clonotype came up a few times. The chain combines TRBV28 with TRBJ2-7; D is perhaps TRBD1 (6 bases). Per germline, CDR1 MDHEN and CDR2 SYDVKM. V lost 6 bases, J lost 1 base, and 16 bases lay in between. This CDR3 has 15 residues. The CDR3 is CASRTKNRESYEQYF. The CDR3 nucleotides are TGTGCCAGCAGAACAAAGAACAGGGAATCCTACGAGCAGTACTTC.